These 20 T cell receptor beta chains originate from one sample sequenced in a study of blood T cell repertoires in COVID-19. The protocol was immunoSEQ multiplex PCR, while the TCRdb copy is restricted to in-frame clones and leaves out a portion. The data hold 200,000 to 250,000 clones, with about 88% observed a single time. The sample comprised peripheral blood. All receptors come from a man in his 70s with acute or convalescent COVID-19.

J is TRBJ2-7 and V is TRBV19; D is perhaps TRBD1 (6 bases). The CDR3 is 14 amino acids. The germline CDR1 and CDR2 sequences are LNHDA and SQIVND (reference sequence). Trimming removed 4 bases from V and 9 bases from J, with 19 bases in between. The CDR3 region is CASSTTGIPFGQYF. As DNA, the CDR3 is TGTGCCAGTAGTACTACAGGGATTCCCTTCGGGCAGTACTTC.

This chain uses TRBV15 with TRBJ1-3, with D uncertain. CDR3 length equals 13 residues. Germline V gives CDR1 LNHNV, CDR2 YYDKDF (reference sequence). Between the trimmed V and J ends, which lost 6 bases and 9 bases, there was a span of 15 bases. The CDR3 is CATSRTPGSTIYF. CDR3 in DNA: TGTGCCACCAGTAGGACGCCTGGGAGCACCATATATTTT.

This clone was counted a single time. The gene calls are TRBV11-2 and TRBJ1-4; a possible D gene is TRBD1 (6 bases). V shed 2 bases and J shed 7 bases, with 20 bases lying between them. Germline lookup yields CDR1 SGHAT and CDR2 FQNNGV. This CDR3 contains 17 residues. The CDR3 region has the DNA TGTGCCAGCAGCTTATTGCCGCGGGGGGGCGCGGGTGAAAAACTGTTTTTT. Encoded protein: CASSLLPRGGAGEKLFF.

The rearrangement uses TRBV6-5 and TRBJ2-1; 7 nucleotides line up with TRBD2. The V and J ends lost 2 bases and 4 bases, in that order; junction bases with no gene match: 5. Germline-derived CDR1 and CDR2 are MNHEY and SVGAGI. The CDR3 contains 15 residues. The CDR3 coding sequence is TGTGCCAGCAGTTACACGGGAGGAGGATACAATGAGCAGTTCTTC. This sequence encodes CASSYTGGGYNEQFF.

This clone was picked up a small number of times. The chain recombines TRBV9 with TRBJ2-7; 9 bases are shared with TRBD1. V was pared by 4 bases and J by 6 bases, with 8 bases of the junction left unmatched. The length of the CDR3 is 14 residues. CDR1 and CDR2 from the germline V gene are SGDLS and YYNGEE. CDR3 loop: CASSLGQGGAEQYF. CDR3 nucleotides: TGTGCCAGCAGCCTGGGACAGGGAGGGGCCGAGCAGTACTTC.

This clone was counted only a few times. This chain links TRBV16 with TRBJ2-1; weak D call: TRBD2 (7 bases). The V gene's germline CDR1 is KGHSY and CDR2 FQNENV. There are 18 residues in the CDR3. Deletions cut 4 bases from V and 1 base from J, with 20 bases between. DNA for the CDR3: TGTGCCAGCAGCCCACAACTTTCCGGGGGGCTTTCCTACAATGAGCAGTTCTTC. It translates to CASSPQLSGGLSYNEQFF.

This sequence joins TRBV3-1 (or the pseudogene TRBV3-2) and TRBJ2-7, with D possibly TRBD2 on 7 matching bases. Germline V gene lookup returns CDR1 LGHDT and CDR2 YNNKEL (reference sequence). The CDR3 sequence is 17 residues long. V was cut by 0 bases and J by 3 bases, with 18 bases left in between. The CDR3 bases are TGTGCCAGCAGCCAAGATCTTAGGGGGGAGGGCCTCTACGAGCAGTACTTC. This sequence encodes CASSQDLRGEGLYEQYF.

This clone has just one count. The chain combines TRBV5-1 with TRBJ2-3, with D possibly matching TRBD2 (6 bases). The V gene's germline CDR1 is SGHRS and CDR2 YFSETQ. The ends were cut back, 5 bases at V and 0 bases at J, with 22 bases in the middle. This CDR3 has 18 residues. The CDR3 sequence is CASRSGTLISTSTDTQYF. CDR3 bases: TGCGCCAGCAGGTCCGGGACTCTTATTTCTACTAGCACAGATACGCAGTATTTT.

The chain is built from TRBV7-9 and TRBJ2-1; D uncertain. Germline V gene data show CDR1 as SEHNR and CDR2 as FQNEAQ (reference sequence). V was clipped by 0 bases and J by 5 bases, with 5 bases between them. CDR3 length: 13 amino acids. The CDR3 spells CASSLAANNEQFF. DNA of the CDR3: TGTGCCAGCAGCTTAGCGGCCAACAATGAGCAGTTCTTC.

This clone was counted ten times or more. J is TRBJ2-3 and V is TRBV5-1, with TRBD2 matching 9 bases. The length of the CDR3 is 17 residues. Germline assignment: CDR1 SGHRS and CDR2 YFSETQ. V lost 0 bases, J lost 2 bases, and 7 bases stayed unmatched. The CDR3 region is CASSLGRLAAYTDTQYF. The CDR3 region has the DNA TGCGCCAGCAGCTTGGGAAGACTAGCGGCCTACACAGATACGCAGTATTTT.

The gene calls are TRBV5-6 and TRBJ2-5, with TRBD2 identical over 7 bases. The germline CDR1 and CDR2 sequences are SGHDT and YYEEEE. V gave up 3 bases and J gave up 4 bases; unmatched junction bases: 3. The CDR3 loop spans 13 amino acids. CDR3 DNA sequence: TGTGCCAGCAGCTGGTGGGGGGGAGAGACCCAGTACTTC. As protein: CASSWWGGETQYF.

J is TRBJ2-3 and V is TRBV28, with D unresolved. This CDR3 is 14 amino acids long. The V end was cut by 2 bases, the J end by 0 bases, with 6 bases between. Germline CDR1 MDHEN, CDR2 SYDVKM. The CDR3 region has the DNA TGTGCCAGCAGTTTACCCTCCAGCACAGATACGCAGTATTTT. It translates to CASSLPSSTDTQYF.

The sample holds one count of this clone. The chain employs TRBV2 and TRBJ2-2, with D perhaps TRBD1 (6 bases). Germline V gives CDR1 SNHLY, CDR2 FYNNEI. This CDR3 contains 13 residues. V gave up 6 bases and J gave up 9 bases, with 14 bases separating them. In DNA form, the CDR3 reads TGTGCCAGCAGGGGGGACACGACAAGGGAGCTGTTTTTT. It yields the protein CASRGDTTRELFF.

The chain is built from TRBV28 and TRBJ2-7; the D gene is possibly TRBD1 (6 bases). Germline V lookup: CDR1 MDHEN, CDR2 SYDVKM. The CDR3 is 15 amino acids. The V end was cut by 6 bases, the J end by 2 bases, with 17 bases between. The chain's CDR3 is CASSPTGFLTYEQYF. CDR3 DNA: TGTGCCAGCAGCCCTACAGGGTTCCTGACCTACGAGCAGTACTTC.

The chain links TRBV3-1 (or the pseudogene TRBV3-2) to TRBJ2-3, with TRBD2 identical over 11 bases. The V segment lost 1 base and the J segment 5 bases; nucleotides outside the gene matches: 5. Germline V gives CDR1 LGHDT, CDR2 YNNKEL (reference sequence). CDR3 length equals 16 residues. The CDR3 nucleotides are TGTGCCAGCAGCCAAGGAATAGCGGGAGGGAGAGATACGCAGTATTTT. Translation gives CASSQGIAGGRDTQYF.

The CDR3 coding sequence is TGTGCCAGCAGCGAGGGTACAGGGGTGGGGCAGTACTTC. It yields the protein CASSEGTGVGQYF. This chain connects TRBV6-5 to TRBJ2-7; 7 bases line up with TRBD1. CDR1 and CDR2 from the germline V gene are MNHEY and SVGAGI. V was pared by 6 bases and J by 9 bases, with 11 bases of the junction left unmatched. There are 13 residues in the CDR3.

The V and J genes are TRBV9 and TRBJ1-4, with TRBD1 matching 7 bases. The germline V gene has CDR1 SGDLS and CDR2 YYNGEE. With V trimmed by 2 bases and J by 3 bases, 7 bases remained unmatched. The CDR3 covers 16 residues. The CDR3 DNA is TGTGCCAGCAGCGTGGCCGACAGGGTAGCTAATGAAAAACTGTTTTTT. Translating gives CASSVADRVANEKLFF.

V usage is TRBV20-1 and J usage is TRBJ2-7, with 8 bases identical to TRBD2. CDR1 and CDR2 from the germline V gene are DFQATT and SNEGSKA (reference sequence). The J segment lost 2 bases and the V segment lost 3 bases, leaving 9 bases of the junction unmatched. The CDR3 consists of 15 residues. This CDR3 is CSASKAGGRTYEQYF. The CDR3 nucleotides are TGCAGTGCTAGTAAGGCGGGGGGCAGGACCTACGAGCAGTACTTC.

The chain carries TRBV18 and TRBJ1-1; D remains ambiguous. V lost 3 bases, J lost 6 bases, and 20 bases lay in between. CDR1 and CDR2 (germline): KGHSH, LQKENI. The CDR3 has 16 residues. The CDR3 region has the DNA TGTGCCAGCTCACCTGAGGTAGAAGTCGTTCCCTCTGAAGCTTTCTTT. Protein sequence: CASSPEVEVVPSEAFF.

This clone was recorded once. The chain uses TRBV5-1 and TRBJ1-1; D is uncertain. The CDR3 extends over 13 amino acids. Germline V gene lookup returns CDR1 SGHRS and CDR2 YFSETQ. Trimming took off 0 bases at V and 2 bases at J, with 5 bases between the two ends. CDR3 protein: CASSLGSNTEAFF. The DNA of the CDR3 is TGCGCCAGCAGCTTGGGCAGTAACACTGAAGCTTTCTTT.